Listed below are T cell receptor beta chains from one sample, sequenced in a study of blood T cell repertoires in COVID-19. The protocol was immunoSEQ multiplex PCR, while the TCRdb copy is restricted to in-frame clones and leaves out a portion. Counted here are 150,000 to 200,000 clones, over 75% occurring once; the ten biggest clones make up about 5.6%. The sequenced sample consisted of PBMCs or T cells enriched from blood (not recorded which). The receptors shown here come from a man aged 35 to 55 who had recovered from COVID-19. Both conserved end residues are part of each CDR3. Each record gives: V gene, clone size, D gene, J gene, CDR3 protein, CDR3 DNA. The D gene is left open where the match is weak. Part of the rows lack a size; the others show once, few, many or a class for expanded clones.

v_call: TRBV6-5
clone_size: .
d_call: .
j_call: TRBJ2-7
cdr3_aa: CASSRDKIYEQYF
cdr3_nt: TGTGCCAGCAGTCGGGACAAGATCTACGAGCAGTACTTC

v_call: TRBV6-5
clone_size: few
d_call: .
j_call: TRBJ1-1
cdr3_aa: CASSTENTEAFF
cdr3_nt: TGTGCCAGCAGCACAGAGAACACTGAAGCTTTCTTT

v_call: TRBV9
clone_size: .
d_call: TRBD1
j_call: TRBJ1-1
cdr3_aa: CASSPPGQGMNTEAFF
cdr3_nt: TGTGCCAGCAGCCCCCCGGGACAGGGGATGAACACTGAAGCTTTCTTT

v_call: TRBV5-6
clone_size: once
d_call: TRBD1
j_call: TRBJ1-6
cdr3_aa: CASSPTGGSPLHF
cdr3_nt: TGTGCCAGCAGCCCGACAGGGGGCTCACCCCTCCACTTT

v_call: TRBV5-1
clone_size: .
d_call: .
j_call: TRBJ1-6
cdr3_aa: CASSLEVSSYNSPLHF
cdr3_nt: TGCGCCAGCAGCTTGGAAGTGAGCTCCTATAATTCACCCCTCCACTTT

v_call: TRBV7-9
clone_size: .
d_call: .
j_call: TRBJ2-3
cdr3_aa: CASSPATAGTDTQYF
cdr3_nt: TGTGCCAGCAGCCCCGCGACAGCCGGCACAGATACGCAGTATTTT

v_call: TRBV12-3/TRBV12-4
clone_size: .
d_call: .
j_call: TRBJ2-3
cdr3_aa: CASSFRRDTQYF
cdr3_nt: TGTGCCAGCAGTTTTAGGAGGGATACGCAGTATTTT

v_call: TRBV3-1/TRBV3-2
clone_size: .
d_call: .
j_call: TRBJ1-5
cdr3_aa: CASSQERRGPINQPQHF
cdr3_nt: TGTGCCAGCAGCCAAGAACGGCGGGGACCGATCAATCAGCCCCAGCATTTT

v_call: TRBV20-1
clone_size: .
d_call: .
j_call: TRBJ1-2
cdr3_aa: CSASGGPLYGYTF
cdr3_nt: TGCAGTGCTAGTGGGGGCCCCCTCTATGGCTACACCTTC

v_call: TRBV29-1
clone_size: .
d_call: .
j_call: TRBJ1-2
cdr3_aa: CSVVGAKGYTF
cdr3_nt: TGCAGCGTTGTGGGGGCGAAGGGCTACACCTTC

v_call: TRBV9
clone_size: .
d_call: .
j_call: TRBJ2-2
cdr3_aa: CASRPERNTGELFF
cdr3_nt: TGTGCCAGCCGACCGGAGAGGAACACCGGGGAGCTGTTTTTT

v_call: TRBV10-3
clone_size: .
d_call: TRBD1
j_call: TRBJ2-2
cdr3_aa: CAIKGQGSNTGELFF
cdr3_nt: TGTGCCATCAAGGGACAGGGTTCGAACACCGGGGAGCTGTTTTTT

v_call: TRBV4-1
clone_size: .
d_call: .
j_call: TRBJ2-1
cdr3_aa: CASSQAGVHNEQFF
cdr3_nt: TGCGCCAGCAGCCAAGCGGGGGTCCACAATGAGCAGTTCTTC

v_call: TRBV5-4
clone_size: .
d_call: .
j_call: TRBJ2-1
cdr3_aa: CASSSNPPSYNEQFF
cdr3_nt: TGTGCCAGCAGCAGCAACCCCCCCTCCTACAATGAGCAGTTCTTC

v_call: TRBV19
clone_size: .
d_call: TRBD1
j_call: TRBJ1-5
cdr3_aa: CASSIARGTAMGNQPQHF
cdr3_nt: TGTGCCAGTAGTATAGCCAGGGGGACAGCAATGGGCAATCAGCCCCAGCATTTT

v_call: TRBV7-2
clone_size: .
d_call: TRBD1
j_call: TRBJ1-6
cdr3_aa: CASSLQGAKNSPLHF
cdr3_nt: TGTGCCAGCAGCTTACAGGGGGCGAAAAATTCACCCCTCCACTTT

v_call: TRBV27
clone_size: .
d_call: TRBD1
j_call: TRBJ1-2
cdr3_aa: CASSPTPDRGLYGYTF
cdr3_nt: TGTGCCAGCAGTCCCACACCGGACAGGGGGCTCTATGGCTACACCTTC

v_call: TRBV7-9
clone_size: .
d_call: .
j_call: TRBJ2-6
cdr3_aa: CASRAAGANVLTF
cdr3_nt: TGTGCCAGCAGGGCTGCCGGGGCCAACGTCCTGACTTTC

v_call: TRBV5-1
clone_size: .
d_call: .
j_call: TRBJ2-2
cdr3_aa: CASSFNPSTGELFF
cdr3_nt: TGCGCCAGCAGCTTTAATCCTTCCACCGGGGAGCTGTTTTTT

v_call: TRBV7-9
clone_size: .
d_call: .
j_call: TRBJ1-3
cdr3_aa: CASSSRADPRNTIYF
cdr3_nt: TGTGCCAGCAGCTCGCGGGCCGACCCCAGAAACACCATATATTTT

v_call: TRBV7-9
clone_size: few
d_call: TRBD1
j_call: TRBJ1-2
cdr3_aa: CASSHTGAGGYTF
cdr3_nt: TGTGCCAGCAGTCACACAGGGGCAGGGGGCTACACCTTC

v_call: TRBV19
clone_size: .
d_call: .
j_call: TRBJ1-2
cdr3_aa: CASRPRTDEANYGYTF
cdr3_nt: TGTGCCAGTAGGCCCCGGACAGATGAAGCTAACTATGGCTACACCTTC

v_call: TRBV29-1
clone_size: .
d_call: TRBD2
j_call: TRBJ2-7
cdr3_aa: CSVKDGVGGDLLEQYF
cdr3_nt: TGCAGCGTTAAGGATGGGGTCGGGGGGGACCTACTCGAGCAGTACTTC

v_call: TRBV12-3/TRBV12-4
clone_size: .
d_call: .
j_call: TRBJ1-4
cdr3_aa: CASIRVANEKLFF
cdr3_nt: TGTGCCAGCATCAGGGTAGCTAATGAAAAACTGTTTTTT

v_call: TRBV30
clone_size: .
d_call: TRBD1
j_call: TRBJ1-1
cdr3_aa: CAWSLVGQGPTEAFF
cdr3_nt: TGTGCCTGGAGTCTAGTGGGACAGGGGCCAACTGAAGCTTTCTTT

v_call: TRBV5-1
clone_size: .
d_call: .
j_call: TRBJ2-5
cdr3_aa: CASSLGLSQETQYF
cdr3_nt: TGCGCCAGCAGCTTGGGACTGAGTCAAGAGACCCAGTACTTC

v_call: TRBV4-2
clone_size: .
d_call: TRBD2
j_call: TRBJ2-3
cdr3_aa: CASSQVTSGGTQYF
cdr3_nt: TGTGCCAGCAGCCAAGTTACTAGCGGGGGCACGCAGTATTTT

v_call: TRBV11-2
clone_size: .
d_call: TRBD1
j_call: TRBJ1-2
cdr3_aa: CASSLRDRAPYTF
cdr3_nt: TGTGCCAGCAGCTTACGGGACAGGGCTCCCTACACCTTC

v_call: TRBV19
clone_size: .
d_call: .
j_call: TRBJ2-3
cdr3_aa: CASRTPRGTQYF
cdr3_nt: TGTGCCAGTAGGACCCCCCGGGGTACGCAGTATTTT

v_call: TRBV6-5
clone_size: .
d_call: .
j_call: TRBJ1-1
cdr3_aa: CASSAGLKNTEAFF
cdr3_nt: TGTGCCAGCAGCGCGGGACTCAAGAACACTGAAGCTTTCTTT

v_call: TRBV3-1/TRBV3-2
clone_size: .
d_call: TRBD1
j_call: TRBJ1-1
cdr3_aa: CASSQSDRAYTEAFF
cdr3_nt: TGTGCCAGCAGCCAATCGGACAGGGCCTACACTGAAGCTTTCTTT

v_call: TRBV19
clone_size: .
d_call: .
j_call: TRBJ2-2
cdr3_aa: CASMFTRKRTGELFF
cdr3_nt: TGTGCCAGTATGTTTACTCGCAAGCGAACCGGGGAGCTGTTTTTT

v_call: TRBV6-6
clone_size: .
d_call: TRBD1
j_call: TRBJ2-7
cdr3_aa: CASSYTTGALYEQYF
cdr3_nt: TGTGCCAGCAGTTACACGACAGGGGCCCTCTACGAGCAGTACTTC

v_call: TRBV29-1
clone_size: .
d_call: .
j_call: TRBJ2-7
cdr3_aa: CSVEFVYEQYF
cdr3_nt: TGCAGCGTTGAGTTCGTCTACGAGCAGTACTTC

v_call: TRBV29-1
clone_size: .
d_call: .
j_call: TRBJ1-1
cdr3_aa: CSVVRGGGTEAFF
cdr3_nt: TGCAGCGTTGTCCGGGGCGGGGGCACTGAAGCTTTCTTT

v_call: TRBV24-1
clone_size: few
d_call: TRBD1
j_call: TRBJ1-4
cdr3_aa: CATMDRLNEKLFF
cdr3_nt: TGTGCCACCATGGACAGGCTAAATGAAAAACTGTTTTTT

v_call: TRBV5-8
clone_size: .
d_call: .
j_call: TRBJ2-2
cdr3_aa: CASSLGLTNTGELFF
cdr3_nt: TGTGCCAGCAGCTTAGGACTAACGAACACCGGGGAGCTGTTTTTT

v_call: TRBV7-9
clone_size: .
d_call: .
j_call: TRBJ1-1
cdr3_aa: CASSSPERGGNTEAFF
cdr3_nt: TGTGCCAGCAGCTCCCCCGAAAGGGGGGGTAACACTGAAGCTTTCTTT

v_call: TRBV29-1
clone_size: .
d_call: .
j_call: TRBJ1-3
cdr3_aa: CSVEEYSGEIGSGNTIYF
cdr3_nt: TGCAGCGTTGAAGAGTACTCAGGGGAAATAGGGTCTGGAAACACCATATATTTT

v_call: TRBV3-1/TRBV3-2
clone_size: .
d_call: .
j_call: TRBJ2-7
cdr3_aa: CASSQEDTRSYEQYF
cdr3_nt: TGTGCCAGCAGCCAAGAGGACACCCGCTCCTACGAGCAGTACTTC

v_call: TRBV18
clone_size: .
d_call: TRBD1
j_call: TRBJ1-1
cdr3_aa: CASSPPTRQGKTEAFF
cdr3_nt: TGTGCCAGCTCACCACCTACGCGACAGGGGAAAACTGAAGCTTTCTTT

v_call: TRBV12-1
clone_size: .
d_call: .
j_call: TRBJ1-2
cdr3_aa: CASSSLVGRRAYGYTF
cdr3_nt: TGTGCCAGCAGCTCTCTTGTGGGGCGACGTGCTTATGGCTACACCTTC

v_call: TRBV19
clone_size: once
d_call: .
j_call: TRBJ1-1
cdr3_aa: CASIGLSLQGTNTEAFF
cdr3_nt: TGTGCCAGTATAGGTTTAAGCCTACAGGGAACTAACACTGAAGCTTTCTTT

v_call: TRBV19
clone_size: .
d_call: TRBD2
j_call: TRBJ2-5
cdr3_aa: CASSLRLAGRQETQYF
cdr3_nt: TGTGCCAGTAGTCTTCGACTAGCGGGCAGGCAAGAGACCCAGTACTTC

v_call: TRBV2
clone_size: .
d_call: .
j_call: TRBJ2-3
cdr3_aa: CASSVGGSADTQYF
cdr3_nt: TGTGCCAGCAGTGTGGGCGGGTCCGCAGATACGCAGTATTTT

v_call: TRBV13
clone_size: .
d_call: .
j_call: TRBJ1-2
cdr3_aa: CASSLRRTAQGGYTF
cdr3_nt: TGTGCCAGCAGCTTAAGACGGACAGCCCAAGGGGGCTACACCTTC

v_call: TRBV19
clone_size: few
d_call: TRBD1
j_call: TRBJ1-5
cdr3_aa: CASGWTGERRQPQHF
cdr3_nt: TGTGCCAGTGGGTGGACAGGGGAGAGGAGGCAGCCCCAGCATTTT

v_call: TRBV19
clone_size: few
d_call: .
j_call: TRBJ2-2
cdr3_aa: CASRPAANTGELFF
cdr3_nt: TGTGCCAGTAGGCCTGCAGCGAACACCGGGGAGCTGTTTTTT

v_call: TRBV9
clone_size: .
d_call: TRBD1
j_call: TRBJ1-1
cdr3_aa: CASSPGGTDVMNTEAFF
cdr3_nt: TGTGCCAGCAGCCCGGGAGGGACAGACGTTATGAACACTGAAGCTTTCTTT

v_call: TRBV9
clone_size: .
d_call: .
j_call: TRBJ2-2
cdr3_aa: CASSPHRTANTGELFF
cdr3_nt: TGTGCCAGCAGCCCCCATAGGACAGCGAACACCGGGGAGCTGTTTTTT